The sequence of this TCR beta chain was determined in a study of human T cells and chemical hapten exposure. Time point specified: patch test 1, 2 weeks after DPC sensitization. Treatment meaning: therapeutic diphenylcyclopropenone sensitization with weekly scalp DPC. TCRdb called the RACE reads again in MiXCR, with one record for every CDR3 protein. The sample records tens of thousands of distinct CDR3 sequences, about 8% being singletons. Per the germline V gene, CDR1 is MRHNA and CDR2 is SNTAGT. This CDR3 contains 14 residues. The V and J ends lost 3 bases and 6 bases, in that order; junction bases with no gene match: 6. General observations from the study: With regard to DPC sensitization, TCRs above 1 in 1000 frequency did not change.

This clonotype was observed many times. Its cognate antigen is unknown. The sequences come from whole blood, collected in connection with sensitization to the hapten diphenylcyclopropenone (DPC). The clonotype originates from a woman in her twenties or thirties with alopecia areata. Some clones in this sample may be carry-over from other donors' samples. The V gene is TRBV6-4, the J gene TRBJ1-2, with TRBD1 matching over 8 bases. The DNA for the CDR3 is TGTGCCAGCAGTGAATCCAGGGGGCAAAATGGCTACACCTTC. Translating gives CASSESRGQNGYTF.